This is a list of T cell receptor beta chains from one sample in a study of blood T cell repertoires in COVID-19. Measured with immunoSEQ multiplex PCR; TCRdb has only the in-frame clones, and not every one. The sample lists under 200,000 clones; around 86% were seen once. Sequencing used PBMCs or T cells enriched from blood (not recorded which). These receptors originate from a man between 40 and 49 years old with acute COVID-19. The CDR3 runs from the conserved cysteine through the conserved F or W. Each record gives: clone size, D gene, V gene, J gene, CDR3 protein, CDR3 DNA. A D gene is named only where the DNA matches it firmly. Rows may omit the clone size; those that give it use once, few, many or a size class.

>-|-|TRBV7-2|TRBJ2-2
CASSRQNTGELFF
TGTGCCAGCAGTCGACAGAACACCGGGGAGCTGTTTTTT
>-|-|TRBV5-8|TRBJ1-5
CASSHAPDQPQHF
TGTGCCAGCAGCCATGCGCCGGATCAGCCCCAGCATTTT
>once|TRBD1|TRBV12-5|TRBJ1-1
CASGREQGAEAFF
TGTGCTAGTGGCCGTGAACAGGGGGCTGAAGCTTTCTTT
>once|TRBD1|TRBV6-2/TRBV6-3|TRBJ1-6
CASSRSGTGGPPLHF
TGTGCCAGCAGTCGATCCGGGACAGGGGGGCCACCCCTCCACTTT
>-|TRBD2|TRBV4-3|TRBJ2-7
CASSQGTSGNYEQYF
TGCGCCAGCAGCCAAGGGACTAGCGGGAACTACGAGCAGTACTTC
>-|-|TRBV9|TRBJ2-7
CASSVGEAGGEQYF
TGTGCCAGCAGCGTAGGGGAGGCAGGGGGCGAGCAGTACTTC
>-|-|TRBV7-9|TRBJ1-1
CASSLRGRMNTEAFF
TGTGCCAGCAGCCTCAGAGGGCGCATGAACACTGAAGCTTTCTTT
>-|-|TRBV5-1|TRBJ2-7
CASSLQGEQYF
TGCGCCAGCAGCTTACAGGGAGAGCAGTACTTC
>-|-|TRBV7-2|TRBJ2-3
CASSFGYGSRGDTQYF
TGTGCCAGCAGCTTCGGGTATGGTAGCCGGGGAGATACGCAGTATTTT
>-|-|TRBV5-1|TRBJ2-2
CASRERAEYTGELFF
TGCGCCAGCAGGGAACGAGCGGAGTACACCGGGGAGCTGTTTTTT
>-|TRBD1|TRBV5-4|TRBJ1-2
CASSPGTGYREGYTF
TGTGCCAGCAGCCCCGGGACAGGATACCGGGAGGGCTACACCTTC
>-|TRBD2|TRBV7-2|TRBJ2-3
CASSHYERETTDTQYF
TGTGCCAGCAGCCACTACGAGCGGGAGACAACAGATACGCAGTATTTT
>-|-|TRBV24-1|TRBJ2-2
CATSDLRGTNTGELFF
TGTGCCACCAGTGATTTGAGGGGGACGAACACCGGGGAGCTGTTTTTT
>few|TRBD1|TRBV25-1|TRBJ1-2
CASSEPRQGLYGYTF
TGTGCCAGCAGTGAACCGAGACAGGGCCTCTATGGCTACACCTTC